A single sample gave rise to the 11 T cell receptor beta chains below, sequenced in a study of blood T cell repertoires in COVID-19. The assay was immunoSEQ multiplex PCR, and TCRdb's table has in-frame clones only and misses some. Among some 110,000 clones listed, over 65% were seen once. Source material: peripheral blood. These receptors all come from a man aged 70-80 years with acute or convalescent COVID-19.

The J gene is TRBJ2-2, the V gene TRBV5-1; D call uncertain. V was shortened by 0 bases and J by 6 bases, with 9 bases between the two germline ends. The germline gives CDR1 SGHRS, CDR2 YFSETQ. The CDR3 contains 14 residues. The DNA of the CDR3 is TGCGCCAGCAGCTTGGTCCCAGAGGCCGGGGAGCTGTTTTTT. Its protein is CASSLVPEAGELFF. The full variable domain, completed using reference TRBV5-1 and TRBJ2-2, is KAGVTQTPRYLIKTRGQQVTLSCSPISGHRSVSWYQQTPGQGLQFLFEYFSETQRNKGNFPGRFSGRQFSNSRSEMNVSTLELGDSALYLCASSLVPEAGELFFGEGSRLTVL.

The chain uses TRBV5-4 and TRBJ2-1; D not resolved. This CDR3 has 15 residues. Germline V gene lookup returns CDR1 SGHNT and CDR2 YYREEE (reference sequence). V was clipped by 5 bases and J by 0 bases, with 12 bases between them. The CDR3 DNA reads TGTGCCAGCAGGAATCGAGAGAGCTCCTACAATGAGCAGTTCTTC. Translation: CASRNRESSYNEQFF.

The chain is built from TRBV7-8 and TRBJ2-4, with TRBD1 identical over 7 bases. The CDR3 extends over 14 amino acids. Germline-derived CDR1 and CDR2 are SGHVS and FQNEAQ. Trimming cost V 4 bases and J 7 bases; bases outside gene matches: 7. Written as DNA, the CDR3 is TGTGCCAGCAGCTCCAACGGACAGGTCAACATTCAGTACTTC. Translating gives CASSSNGQVNIQYF.

The CDR3 sequence is CASSKRGGLAVETQYF. The CDR3 coding sequence is TGTGCCAGCAGTAAACGAGGAGGACTAGCGGTGGAGACCCAGTACTTC. The rearrangement joins TRBV7-7 to TRBJ2-5; 10 bases map to TRBD2. The CDR3 runs to 16 residues. Unmatched junction bases numbered 12, after V lost 6 bases and J lost 5 bases. Germline V gene sequence: CDR1 SSHAT, CDR2 FNYEAQ (reference sequence).

This sequence joins TRBV7-3 and TRBJ2-2; possible D gene TRBD1, 5 bases. Germline V lookup: CDR1 SGHTA, CDR2 FQGTGA. This CDR3 comprises 15 residues. The ends were cut back, 5 bases at V and 0 bases at J, with 10 bases in the middle. CDR3 amino acids: CASSPTATNTGELFF. As DNA, the CDR3 is TGTGCCAGCAGCCCGACAGCGACGAACACCGGGGAGCTGTTTTTT.

This rearrangement joins TRBV7-9 to TRBJ1-1; 7 nucleotides match TRBD1. The CDR3 extends over 12 amino acids. Germline assignment: CDR1 SEHNR and CDR2 FQNEAQ (reference sequence). The V and J ends lost 3 bases and 6 bases, in that order; junction bases with no gene match: 1. The CDR3 loop reads CASSFGQAEAFF. CDR3 DNA sequence: TGTGCCAGCAGCTTTGGACAGGCTGAAGCTTTCTTT.

J is TRBJ1-6 and V is TRBV6-5, with 7 bases identical to TRBD1. The CDR3 extends over 14 amino acids. The V gene end was trimmed by 6 bases and the J gene end by 7 bases; junction bases not matched to a gene: 6. From germline, CDR1 is MNHEY and CDR2 SVGAGI. The CDR3 here is CASRQTGYNSPLHF. The DNA of the CDR3 is TGTGCCAGCAGACAGACAGGGTACAATTCACCCCTCCACTTT.

This clone was recorded a few times. The V call is TRBV15, the J call TRBJ1-5, with unresolved D. Trimming took off 1 base at V and 2 bases at J, with 3 bases between the two ends. Germline loops: CDR1 LNHNV, CDR2 YYDKDF (reference sequence). The CDR3 is 13 amino acids. CDR3: CATSRAGNQPQHF. The CDR3 bases are TGTGCCACCAGCAGAGCGGGCAATCAGCCCCAGCATTTT.

This clone was picked up one time. The chain recombines TRBV4-2 with TRBJ2-7; D gene uncertain. In germline, CDR1 is LGHNA, CDR2 YNFKEQ. The CDR3 has 16 amino acids. V was pared by 1 base and J by 2 bases, with 15 bases between. The CDR3 DNA follows: TGTGCCAGCAGCCAAGTGTCTCGGTCATCCCCCTACGAGCAGTACTTC. This sequence encodes CASSQVSRSSPYEQYF.

This clone has just a few counts. V usage is TRBV9 and J usage is TRBJ2-1; TRBD2 agrees at 9 bases. V lost 0 bases, J lost 7 bases, and 5 bases stayed unmatched. Per the germline V gene, CDR1 is SGDLS and CDR2 is YYNGEE. The CDR3 consists of 15 residues. This CDR3 reads CASSVESSGINEQFF. The CDR3 DNA reads TGTGCCAGCAGCGTAGAGTCTAGCGGGATTAATGAGCAGTTCTTC.

The rearrangement uses TRBV2 and TRBJ1-1; possibly TRBD1 for D (5 bases). V lost 6 bases and J 6 bases, leaving 17 bases between the germline ends. Germline-derived CDR1 and CDR2 are SNHLY and FYNNEI. The length of the CDR3 is 14 residues. This CDR3 reads CASRSRGGSPEAFF. The CDR3 coding sequence is TGTGCCAGCAGATCCCGGGGGGGGTCCCCTGAAGCTTTCTTT.